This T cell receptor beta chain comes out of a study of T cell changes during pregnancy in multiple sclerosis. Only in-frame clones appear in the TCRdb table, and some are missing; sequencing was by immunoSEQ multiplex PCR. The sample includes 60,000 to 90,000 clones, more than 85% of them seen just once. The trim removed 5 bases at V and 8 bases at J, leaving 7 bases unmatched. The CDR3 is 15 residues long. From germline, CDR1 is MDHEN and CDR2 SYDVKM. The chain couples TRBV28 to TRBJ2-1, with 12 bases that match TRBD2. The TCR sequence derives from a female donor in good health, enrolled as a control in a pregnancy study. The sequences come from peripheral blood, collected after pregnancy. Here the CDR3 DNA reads TGTGCCAGCAGTCGAGGGACTAGCGGGCGGGATGAGCAGTTCTTC. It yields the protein CASSRGTSGRDEQFF. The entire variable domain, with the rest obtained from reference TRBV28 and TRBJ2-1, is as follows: DVKVTQSSRYLVKRTGEKVFLECVQDMDHENMFWYRQDPGLGLRLIYFSYDVKMKEKGDIPEGYSVSREKKERFSLILESASTNQTSMYLCASSRGTSGRDEQFFGPGTRLTVL.